This entry lists 8 T cell receptor beta chains sequenced from one sample in a study of T cells in Graves' hyperthyroidism and ophthalmopathy. Amplification of TCR beta CDR3 regions used RNA as the template. HTBI primers were used for first-round RT-PCR of the TCR CDR3. Each CDR3 protein is one row after TCRdb ran MiXCR on the multiplex PCR reads. The sample has 350,000 or so distinct CDR3 sequences; 15% to 20% are singletons. The sequenced sample was blood. These TCRs come from a woman aged 50 to 65 with Graves' hyperthyroidism.

This clonotype was observed many times. This chain connects TRBV5-6 to TRBJ2-3, with a tentative D call TRBD1 (7 bases). This CDR3 contains 15 residues. The V end lost 0 bases, the J end lost 2 bases, and 10 bases lay between the germline ends. Germline-derived CDR1 and CDR2 are SGHDT and YYEEEE. The CDR3 DNA reads TGTGCCAGCAGCTTGGACAGGGGACTCACAGATACGCAGTATTTT. It is translated as CASSLDRGLTDTQYF.

By share of the sample, this clonotype is medium-sized. This chain connects TRBV7-9 to TRBJ2-1, with 8 positions matching TRBD2. V gave up 9 bases and J gave up 1 base; unmatched junction bases: 8. Germline V gene data show CDR1 as SEHNR and CDR2 as FQNEAQ (reference sequence). The CDR3 loop spans 15 amino acids. The DNA for the CDR3 is TGTGCCAGTGATAACGGGGGGGAATCCTACAATGAGCAGTTCTTC. Encoded protein: CASDNGGESYNEQFF. Filled out from reference TRBV7-9 and TRBJ2-1, the complete variable domain reads DTGVSQNPRHKITKRGQNVTFRCDPISEHNRLYWYRQTLGQGPEFLTYFQNEAQLEKSRLLSDRFSAERPKGSFSTLEIQRTEQGDSAMYLCASDNGGESYNEQFFGPGTRLTVL.

This clonotype occurred many times. The rearrangement uses TRBV5-1 and TRBJ2-3; D perhaps matches TRBD1 (6 bases). V gave up 0 bases and J gave up 6 bases, with 17 bases separating them. This CDR3 spans 16 amino acids. Germline V lookup: CDR1 SGHRS, CDR2 YFSETQ. Here the CDR3 DNA reads TGCGCCAGCAGCTTGGATCCCGTAGGGGGAGAGGATACGCAGTATTTT. This codes for CASSLDPVGGEDTQYF.

This clonotype has ten or more counts. This sequence joins TRBV20-1 and TRBJ1-1; no reliable D call. Trimming removed 6 bases at V and 8 bases at J, with 10 bases between. The CDR3 totals 10 residues. Germline-derived CDR1 and CDR2 are DFQATT and SNEGSKA (reference sequence). The CDR3, as DNA: TGCAGTGCCGCGCGGGAGGAAGCTTTCTTT. Translating gives CSAAREEAFF.

In its sample, this clonotype was seen a few times. J is TRBJ2-3 and V is TRBV29-1, with 9 bases fitting TRBD1. Germline CDR1 SQVTM, CDR2 ANQGSEA. With V trimmed by 3 bases and J by 1 base, 2 bases remained unmatched. This CDR3 region has 14 residues. In DNA, the CDR3 is TGCAGCGTTGAGGGGACAGGGCGCACAGATACGCAGTATTTT. Translation: CSVEGTGRTDTQYF.

The chain joins TRBV9 to TRBJ1-2; D uncertain. There are 12 residues in the CDR3. Germline V lookup: CDR1 SGDLS, CDR2 YYNGEE. The V gene lost 6 bases and the J gene lost 6 bases, with 12 bases spanning the gap. Written as DNA, the CDR3 is TGTGCCAGCAACCTCCACGGGGATGGCTACACCTTC. This translates into CASNLHGDGYTF.

The chain combines TRBV15 with TRBJ2-4; D is unclear. The CDR3 is 16 amino acids. The V gene lost 4 bases and the J gene lost 0 bases, with 13 bases spanning the gap. Germline CDR1 reads LNHNV; CDR2 reads YYDKDF (reference sequence). The CDR3 nucleotides read TGTGCCACCAGCAAGGGTACGGGTCCAGCCAAAAACATTCAGTACTTC. This encodes CATSKGTGPAKNIQYF.

The sample holds a few counts of this clonotype. The chain links TRBV9 to TRBJ1-1; D ambiguous. The CDR3 extends over 13 amino acids. V lost 3 bases to trimming and J lost 6 bases, with 12 bases between them. Germline V CDR1 and CDR2: SGDLS, YYNGEE. The CDR3 loop reads CASSAVDPPEAFF. Here the CDR3 DNA reads TGTGCCAGCAGCGCCGTGGATCCCCCTGAAGCTTTCTTT.